The 14 T cell receptor beta chains below come from one sample, sequenced in a study of OX40 agonist ivuxolimab in advanced cancers. Profiled with immunoSEQ multiplex PCR; TCRdb holds only in-frame clones, not every one. The sample has about 120,000 clones, approximately 90% seen once. Sequences were derived from CD4+ or CD8+ T cells sorted from blood, sampled in a trial of the OX40 agonist ivuxolimab. The origin of the receptors is an adult with an advanced solid tumor such as melanoma, head and neck, liver or kidney cancer.

The chain carries TRBV5-4 and TRBJ2-3, with 8 bases lining up with TRBD1. V lost 4 bases and J lost 0; bases outside the gene matches: 7. The germline CDR1 and CDR2 sequences are SGHNT and YYREEE (reference sequence). The CDR3 extends over 16 amino acids. CDR3 nucleotide sequence: TGTGCCAGCAGCAGCCTTCGGACAGGGAGCACAGATACGCAGTATTTT. It translates to CASSSLRTGSTDTQYF.

This clone was counted between two and nine times. The chain recombines TRBV28 with TRBJ2-7, with D perhaps TRBD2 (5 bases). The CDR3 runs to 15 residues. Trimming cost V 3 bases and J 0 bases, with 12 bases left between them. The V gene's germline CDR1 is MDHEN and CDR2 SYDVKM. The CDR3 loop reads CASSLFLAGSYEQYF. In DNA, the CDR3 is TGTGCCAGCAGTTTGTTTCTGGCGGGCTCCTACGAGCAGTACTTC.

This clone was found a few times. The genes are TRBV4-2 and TRBJ1-3, with D maybe TRBD1 (6 bases). V gave up 3 bases and J gave up 1 base, with 7 bases separating them. The CDR3 covers 14 residues. Per germline, CDR1 LGHNA and CDR2 YNFKEQ. This CDR3 reads CASSHTGSGNTIYF. The CDR3 DNA is TGTGCCAGCAGCCACACAGGGTCTGGAAACACCATATATTTT.

DNA for the CDR3: TGCGCCAGCACCTCAGGTATGAACACTGAAGCTTTCTTT. Protein sequence: CASTSGMNTEAFF. The chain combines TRBV10-1 with TRBJ1-1; D unresolved. The CDR3 sequence is 13 residues long. The germline gives CDR1 WNHNN, CDR2 SYGVQD (reference sequence). Trimming took off 7 bases at V and 0 bases at J, with 9 bases between the two ends.

This rearrangement joins TRBV15 to TRBJ1-1; maybe TRBD1 (5 bases). V lost 2 bases and J 1 base, leaving 8 bases between the germline ends. This CDR3 has 14 amino acids. Germline loops: CDR1 LNHNV, CDR2 YYDKDF (reference sequence). This chain's CDR3 is CATSRKGQNTEAFF. The CDR3, as DNA: TGTGCCACCAGCAGAAAGGGGCAGAACACTGAAGCTTTCTTT.

The rearrangement uses TRBV6-5 and TRBJ1-2; D is uncertain. The length of the CDR3 is 14 residues. Trimming pared 5 bases from V and 0 bases from J, leaving 10 bases between. Germline CDR1 MNHEY, CDR2 SVGAGI. This CDR3 reads CASSRGLSNYGYTF. The CDR3 nucleotides read TGTGCCAGCAGTCGCGGGCTTTCTAACTATGGCTACACCTTC.

The gene calls are TRBV7-9 and TRBJ1-1, with unresolved D. Germline V lookup: CDR1 SEHNR, CDR2 FQNEAQ (reference sequence). V was trimmed by 2 bases and J by 2 bases, leaving 9 bases between them. The CDR3 totals 14 residues. The CDR3 DNA is TGTGCCAGCAGCTTAATCCAGGCCAACACTGAAGCTTTCTTT. Translating it yields CASSLIQANTEAFF.

This rearrangement joins TRBV4-3 to TRBJ1-5; D is unclear. Per the germline V gene, CDR1 is LGHNA and CDR2 is YSLEER. The V end was cut by 1 base, the J end by 4 bases, with 5 bases between. There are 13 residues in the CDR3. CDR3 bases: TGCGCCAGCAGCCAAGCGGAAAATCAGCCCCAGCATTTT. This sequence encodes CASSQAENQPQHF.

The rearrangement uses TRBV2 and TRBJ2-2, with 9 bases identical to TRBD1. The germline V gene has CDR1 SNHLY and CDR2 FYNNEI. The CDR3 is 14 residues long. Germline trimming cut 8 bases from V and 5 bases from J; bases unmatched to any gene: 6. CDR3 loop: CASCWTGVTGELFF. CDR3 sequence (DNA): TGTGCCAGCTGTTGGACAGGGGTGACCGGGGAGCTGTTTTTT.

This chain links TRBV25-1 with TRBJ2-5; 7 nucleotides line up with TRBD2. Germline lookup yields CDR1 MGHDK and CDR2 SYGVNS. This CDR3 region has 16 residues. J gave up 2 bases and V 3 bases, and 9 bases lay outside the gene matches. The CDR3 DNA sequence: TGTGCCAGCAGTGATAGCGGGCCTTACAAACAAGAGACCCAGTACTTC. Its translation: CASSDSGPYKQETQYF.

The chain carries TRBV28 and TRBJ2-1, with 12 bases matching TRBD2. The CDR3 covers 14 residues. The V gene end was trimmed by 6 bases and the J gene end by 4 bases; junction bases not matched to a gene: 1. Germline CDR1 reads MDHEN; CDR2 reads SYDVKM. CDR3 residues: CASRGLAGYNEQFF. DNA for the CDR3: TGTGCCAGCAGAGGACTAGCGGGGTACAATGAGCAGTTCTTC.

J is TRBJ2-3 and V is TRBV5-1; D is unresolved. The CDR3 is 17 residues long. Trimming cost V 1 base and J 0 bases, with 15 bases left between them. Germline CDR1 SGHRS, CDR2 YFSETQ. The CDR3 here is CASSLSTTMLSTDTQYF. The CDR3 DNA follows: TGCGCCAGCAGCTTGTCGACGACAATGCTGAGCACAGATACGCAGTATTTT.

In DNA, the CDR3 is TGTGCCAGCAGCGCCTCTTGGTCCAGCTACGAGCAGTACTTC. It is translated as CASSASWSSYEQYF. This rearrangement joins TRBV13 to TRBJ2-5; D gene uncertain. The end of the DNA fits TRBJ2-7 better, so the J call may be wrong. Germline CDR1 PRHDT, CDR2 FYEKMQ (reference sequence). The CDR3 spans 14 residues.

The genes are TRBV29-1 and TRBJ2-5, with 7 positions matching TRBD2. Germline trimming cut 6 bases from V and 4 bases from J; bases unmatched to any gene: 14. The CDR3 runs 15 residues. Germline CDR1 SQVTM, CDR2 ANQGSEA. CDR3 nucleotide sequence: TGCAGCGTCGCAGTGGGGAGGGGAAGAGGAGAGACCCAGTACTTC. This codes for CSVAVGRGRGETQYF.